Below are 9 T cell receptor beta chains sequenced from a single sample in a study of T cells after yellow fever vaccination. TCRdb re-derived calls from the 5' RACE reads in MiXCR, one entry per CDR3 protein. The sample holds 90,000 to 130,000 distinct CDR3 sequences; 8.4% are singletons and the top ten take 25%. Sequenced here: CD8+ T cells sorted from PBMCs, sampled 45 days after the yellow fever booster vaccination. These TCRs come from a man in his thirties or forties who received the YFV17D yellow fever vaccine.

This clonotype was observed at least ten times. The chain recombines TRBV20-1 with TRBJ2-3; 9 nucleotides line up with TRBD2. This CDR3 spans 14 amino acids. V trimming: 0 bases; J trimming: 6 bases; junction bases outside the gene matches: 4. Germline CDR1 DFQATT, CDR2 SNEGSKA (reference sequence). The CDR3, as DNA: TGCAGTGCTAGAGATCCTAGCGGGGATGATACGCAGTATTTT. It encodes CSARDPSGDDTQYF.

This clonotype showed up many times. The chain links TRBV4-1 to TRBJ2-1; TRBD2 matches at 8 bases. Trimming took 3 bases from V and 0 from J; bases not matched to a gene: 10. Germline assignment: CDR1 MGHRA and CDR2 YSYEKL. There are 18 residues in the CDR3. The CDR3 protein is CASSQASGSRNSYNEQFF. The CDR3 DNA follows: TGCGCCAGCAGCCAGGCAAGCGGGAGTAGAAACTCCTACAATGAGCAGTTCTTC.

This clonotype was counted a few times. The CDR3 spells CASSETLSGGQETQYF. The CDR3, as DNA: TGCGCCAGCAGTGAAACTCTATCGGGAGGCCAAGAGACCCAGTACTTC. V gene TRBV10-1 combines with J gene TRBJ2-5, with TRBD2 identical over 7 bases. This CDR3 is 16 amino acids long. With 3 bases clipped from V and 1 base from J, the junction kept 8 bases outside the gene matches. Germline CDR1 WNHNN, CDR2 SYGVQD (reference sequence).

This clonotype was counted many times. Written as DNA, the CDR3 is TGTGCCAGCAGCCAAGAAGGCGGACTAGGCAATGAGCAGTTCTTC. It is translated as CASSQEGGLGNEQFF. The rearrangement joins TRBV3-1 to TRBJ2-1; TRBD2 matches at 7 bases. V lost 0 bases and J lost 6; bases outside the gene matches: 5. Germline CDR1 and CDR2: LGHDT and YNNKEL (reference sequence). The length of the CDR3 is 15 residues.

There are many counts of this clonotype. V usage is TRBV7-9 and J usage is TRBJ2-7; perhaps D is TRBD1 or TRBD2 (5 bases each). The CDR3 is 13 residues long. Trimming removed 2 bases at V and 6 bases at J, with 11 bases between. Germline V gene sequence: CDR1 SEHNR, CDR2 FQNEAQ (reference sequence). CDR3 loop: CASSLLGVPEQYF. CDR3 in DNA: TGTGCCAGCAGCTTATTGGGGGTCCCCGAGCAGTACTTC.

This clonotype was recorded many times. V usage is TRBV4-3 and J usage is TRBJ2-1; D perhaps matches TRBD1 (5 bases). CDR3 length equals 13 residues. Deletions cut 1 base from V and 5 bases from J, with 6 bases between. Germline V gene lookup returns CDR1 LGHNA and CDR2 YSLEER. The CDR3 DNA is TGCGCCAGCAGCCAAGTAGGGGACAATGAGCAGTTCTTC. Protein sequence: CASSQVGDNEQFF.

This chain uses TRBV9 with TRBJ2-3; possible D gene TRBD1, 6 bases. This CDR3 region has 15 residues. CDR1 is SGDLS, CDR2 YYNGEE, per germline. Between the trimmed V and J ends, which lost 3 bases and 6 bases, there was a span of 17 bases. This CDR3 reads CASSAFTGMGDTQYF. CDR3 DNA: TGTGCCAGCAGCGCCTTTACAGGGATGGGCGATACGCAGTATTTT.

This clonotype was observed many times. V gene TRBV5-1 combines with J gene TRBJ2-7, with D perhaps assigned TRBD1 or TRBD2 (5 bases each). The CDR3 sequence is 14 residues long. CDR1 and CDR2 (germline): SGHRS, YFSETQ. Trimming cost V 0 bases and J 2 bases, with 9 bases left between them. CDR3 coding DNA: TGCGCCAGCAGCTTGGGGGACGGAGCCTACGAGCAGTACTTC. Protein product: CASSLGDGAYEQYF.

This clonotype was counted a single time. Possible read error: a much larger clone is one base away. CDR3 bases: TGTGCCAGCAGTGATTTAGGTGTAGGGTTGGATACGCAGTATTTT. The encoded protein is CASSDLGVGLDTQYF. The chain employs TRBV24-1 and TRBJ2-3; D is undetermined. The V gene's germline CDR1 is KGHDR and CDR2 SFDVKD. The CDR3 has 15 residues.